This is a list of T cell receptor beta chains from one sample in a study of T cells in localized non-small cell lung cancer. Clones were sequenced by immunoSEQ multiplex PCR, and TCRdb holds only the in-frame ones, with some missing. The top ten clones hold around 20% of a sample with tens of thousands of clones, around 90% of them seen once. The sequencing here drew on peripheral blood, taken before any cancer treatment. The receptors shown here come from a man aged 40 to 75 with stage I squamous cell lung carcinoma. Both conserved end residues are part of each CDR3. A D gene is named only where the DNA matches it firmly. The listing skips clone size in some rows; elsewhere it reads once, few, many or a size class.

J: TRBJ2-1
size: -
V: TRBV23-1
D: TRBD1
CDR3: CASSHLMTGMSHEQFF
DNA: TGCGCCAGCAGTCACTTAATGACAGGGATGTCGCATGAGCAGTTCTTC

J: TRBJ2-1
size: -
V: TRBV27
D: TRBD1
CDR3: CASSSNPGQVPYNEQFF
DNA: TGTGCCAGCAGTTCAAACCCGGGACAGGTTCCCTACAATGAGCAGTTCTTC

J: TRBJ2-1
size: -
V: TRBV5-4
D: -
CDR3: CASSVEEGYYNEQFF
DNA: TGTGCCAGCAGCGTCGAGGAGGGATACTACAATGAGCAGTTCTTC

J: TRBJ1-1
size: -
V: TRBV15
D: TRBD1
CDR3: CATSGGQGLAARAFF
DNA: TGTGCCACCAGCGGGGGACAGGGCCTCGCCGCGCGTGCTTTCTTT

J: TRBJ1-4
size: -
V: TRBV11-2
D: -
CDR3: CASSLDGGQGEKLFF
DNA: TGTGCCAGCAGCTTAGACGGTGGGCAGGGTGAAAAACTGTTTTTT

J: TRBJ2-5
size: -
V: TRBV9
D: TRBD1
CDR3: CASSVVDRGETQYF
DNA: TGTGCCAGCAGCGTAGTCGACAGGGGAGAGACCCAGTACTTC

J: TRBJ2-3
size: -
V: TRBV27
D: -
CDR3: CASSSDLTDTQYF
DNA: TGTGCCAGCAGTTCCGACTTGACAGATACGCAGTATTTT

J: TRBJ1-3
size: -
V: TRBV19
D: -
CDR3: CASRDLGSGNTIYF
DNA: TGTGCCAGTCGGGACTTAGGCTCTGGAAACACCATATATTTT

J: TRBJ2-3
size: -
V: TRBV10-3
D: -
CDR3: CAISESMGVSGTDTQYF
DNA: TGTGCCATCAGTGAGTCGATGGGGGTATCAGGGACAGATACGCAGTATTTT

J: TRBJ2-1
size: once
V: TRBV28
D: TRBD2
CDR3: CASSIAGSSYNEQFF
DNA: TGTGCCAGCAGTATAGCGGGCAGCTCCTACAATGAGCAGTTCTTC

J: TRBJ2-7
size: -
V: TRBV11-3
D: -
CDR3: CASSPLGSYEQYF
DNA: TGTGCCAGCAGCCCCCTCGGGTCATACGAGCAGTACTTC

J: TRBJ1-4
size: -
V: TRBV28
D: -
CDR3: CASSLTPRADNEKLFF
DNA: TGTGCCAGCAGTTTAACCCCTAGGGCCGATAATGAAAAACTGTTTTTT

J: TRBJ2-6
size: -
V: TRBV13
D: TRBD2
CDR3: CASSQTSGRNPSGANVLTF
DNA: TGTGCCAGCAGCCAGACTAGCGGGCGTAACCCCTCTGGGGCCAACGTCCTGACTTTC

J: TRBJ2-3
size: -
V: TRBV7-2
D: -
CDR3: CASSSPILDITDTQYF
DNA: TGTGCCAGCAGCTCCCCTATTCTGGATATCACAGATACGCAGTATTTT

J: TRBJ2-5
size: -
V: TRBV6-5
D: -
CDR3: CASSYSTAEYQETQYF
DNA: TGTGCCAGCAGTTACTCGACAGCCGAGTACCAAGAGACCCAGTACTTC

J: TRBJ2-3
size: -
V: TRBV29-1
D: TRBD1
CDR3: CSVDGQGPDTQYF
DNA: TGCAGCGTTGATGGACAGGGACCAGATACGCAGTATTTT

J: TRBJ2-7
size: -
V: TRBV21-1
D: -
CDR3: CASQGGLRDEQYF
DNA: TGTGCCAGCCAAGGAGGGCTAAGGGACGAGCAGTACTTC

J: TRBJ2-2
size: -
V: TRBV7-2
D: -
CDR3: CASSLIRHTGELFF
DNA: TGTGCCAGCAGCTTAATACGCCACACCGGGGAGCTGTTTTTT

J: TRBJ2-7
size: -
V: TRBV14
D: -
CDR3: CASSQGGAVQYF
DNA: TGTGCCAGCAGCCAAGGGGGGGCGGTGCAGTACTTC

J: TRBJ2-3
size: -
V: TRBV4-3
D: -
CDR3: CASSPGQRRDTQYF
DNA: TGCGCCAGCAGCCCCGGACAGCGACGAGATACGCAGTATTTT

J: TRBJ2-7
size: -
V: TRBV20-1
D: -
CDR3: CSARDYEQYF
DNA: TGCAGTGCTAGAGATTACGAGCAGTACTTC

J: TRBJ2-4
size: once
V: TRBV18
D: TRBD1
CDR3: CASSPRTGGNIQYF
DNA: TGTGCCAGCTCACCTCGGACAGGGGGGAACATTCAGTACTTC

J: TRBJ2-1
size: -
V: TRBV5-1
D: TRBD2
CDR3: CASSLEAGGGVEQFF
DNA: TGCGCCAGCAGCTTGGAGGCGGGAGGGGGCGTTGAGCAGTTCTTC

J: TRBJ2-1
size: -
V: TRBV5-1
D: -
CDR3: CASSLVGLPHNEQFF
DNA: TGCGCCAGCAGCTTGGTTGGACTACCTCACAATGAGCAGTTCTTC

J: TRBJ2-1
size: -
V: TRBV9
D: -
CDR3: CASSSRELDGQNEQFF
DNA: TGTGCCAGCAGCTCCCGAGAGCTAGACGGACAGAATGAGCAGTTCTTC

J: TRBJ1-2
size: -
V: TRBV6-5
D: -
CDR3: CASLSRGARGYTF
DNA: TGTGCCAGCTTATCGAGGGGGGCTCGGGGCTACACCTTC

J: TRBJ2-7
size: -
V: TRBV5-1
D: TRBD2
CDR3: CASSLTTGGEQYF
DNA: TGCGCCAGCAGCTTGACTACGGGGGGCGAGCAGTACTTC

J: TRBJ2-1
size: -
V: TRBV4-2
D: TRBD2
CDR3: CASSQGGGYNEQFF
DNA: TGTGCCAGCAGCCAAGGGGGGGGTTACAATGAGCAGTTCTTC

J: TRBJ2-3
size: -
V: TRBV6-5
D: -
CDR3: CASPPPDTRYF
DNA: TGTGCCAGCCCCCCTCCAGATACGCGGTATTTT

J: TRBJ2-3
size: -
V: TRBV5-4
D: -
CDR3: CASSSPPGRLGTDTQYF
DNA: TGTGCCAGCAGCTCCCCCCCTGGACGTTTAGGCACAGATACGCAGTATTTT

J: TRBJ2-3
size: -
V: TRBV10-3
D: TRBD1
CDR3: CAIGTGTDTQYF
DNA: TGTGCCATCGGGACAGGCACAGATACGCAGTATTTT

J: TRBJ2-2
size: once
V: TRBV11-3
D: -
CDR3: CASSFNTGELFF
DNA: TGTGCCAGCAGCTTTAACACCGGGGAGCTGTTTTTT

J: TRBJ1-2
size: -
V: TRBV19
D: TRBD1
CDR3: CASTLPGQGPTNYGYTF
DNA: TGTGCCAGTACCCTTCCGGGACAGGGGCCCACTAACTATGGCTACACCTTC

J: TRBJ1-1
size: -
V: TRBV5-4
D: -
CDR3: CASSLGRVNTEAFF
DNA: TGTGCCAGCAGCTTGGGACGAGTGAACACTGAAGCTTTCTTT

J: TRBJ2-3
size: -
V: TRBV30
D: -
CDR3: CAWSRVVEGDTQYF
DNA: TGTGCCTGGAGCAGGGTAGTAGAGGGAGATACGCAGTATTTT

J: TRBJ2-5
size: -
V: TRBV11-1
D: -
CDR3: CASNPRAADWETQYF
DNA: TGTGCCAGCAACCCGCGGGCGGCGGATTGGGAGACCCAGTACTTC

J: TRBJ2-1
size: -
V: TRBV28
D: -
CDR3: CASSRDFSAPEQFF
DNA: TGTGCCAGCAGTCGGGACTTTTCCGCCCCTGAGCAGTTCTTC

J: TRBJ2-7
size: -
V: TRBV29-1
D: -
CDR3: CSVERALEDNEQYF
DNA: TGCAGCGTTGAAAGGGCGTTAGAGGATAACGAGCAGTACTTC

J: TRBJ1-5
size: -
V: TRBV6-1
D: -
CDR3: CASSRLPGRGHF
DNA: TGTGCCAGCAGCCGACTCCCGGGGCGCGGGCATTTT

J: TRBJ1-1
size: few
V: TRBV28
D: -
CDR3: CASSPLLGGRTEAFF
DNA: TGTGCCAGCAGTCCTCTTCTTGGGGGACGCACTGAAGCTTTCTTT

J: TRBJ1-3
size: -
V: TRBV14
D: -
CDR3: CASSASGNTIYF
DNA: TGTGCCAGCAGCGCCAGTGGAAACACCATATATTTT

J: TRBJ1-4
size: -
V: TRBV28
D: -
CDR3: CASSSPGRSNEKLFF
DNA: TGTGCCAGCAGTTCTCCGGGACGGAGTAATGAAAAACTGTTTTTT

J: TRBJ1-1
size: -
V: TRBV28
D: -
CDR3: CASSQRTGPSGTEAFF
DNA: TGTGCCAGCAGCCAGCGTACCGGGCCCTCGGGGACTGAAGCTTTCTTT

J: TRBJ1-2
size: -
V: TRBV29-1
D: -
CDR3: CSDGQRTNYGYTF
DNA: TGCAGCGACGGACAGAGGACTAACTATGGCTACACCTTC

J: TRBJ1-6
size: -
V: TRBV30
D: -
CDR3: CAWSVLSGDNSPLHF
DNA: TGTGCCTGGAGTGTACTCAGCGGGGATAATTCACCCCTCCACTTT

J: TRBJ1-6
size: -
V: TRBV27
D: -
CDR3: CASSLEDSSYSPLHF
DNA: TGTGCCAGCAGTTTAGAGGACAGCTCTTATTCACCCCTCCACTTT

J: TRBJ2-5
size: -
V: TRBV7-7
D: -
CDR3: CASSNSGWGETQYF
DNA: TGTGCTAGCAGCAACTCAGGGTGGGGGGAGACCCAGTACTTC

J: TRBJ2-3
size: -
V: TRBV5-1
D: -
CDR3: CASSLDSGTDTQYF
DNA: TGCGCCAGCAGCTTGGACTCGGGCACAGATACGCAGTATTTT

J: TRBJ2-3
size: -
V: TRBV11-3
D: -
CDR3: CASTKQCGTATFTDTQYF
DNA: TGTGCCAGCACCAAACAGTGCGGGACAGCTACTTTCACAGATACGCAGTATTTT